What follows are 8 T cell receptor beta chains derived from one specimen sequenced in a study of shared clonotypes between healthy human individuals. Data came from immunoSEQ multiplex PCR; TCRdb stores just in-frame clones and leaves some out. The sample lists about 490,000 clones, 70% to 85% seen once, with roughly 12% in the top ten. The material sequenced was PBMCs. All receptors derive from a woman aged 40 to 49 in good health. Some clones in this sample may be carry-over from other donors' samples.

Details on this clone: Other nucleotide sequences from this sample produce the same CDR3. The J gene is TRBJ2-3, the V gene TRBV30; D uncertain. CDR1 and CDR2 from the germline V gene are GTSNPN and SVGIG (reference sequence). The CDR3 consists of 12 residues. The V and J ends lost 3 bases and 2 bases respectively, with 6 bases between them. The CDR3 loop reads CAWRPTTDTQYF. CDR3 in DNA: TGTGCCTGGAGACCCACCACAGATACGCAGTATTTT.

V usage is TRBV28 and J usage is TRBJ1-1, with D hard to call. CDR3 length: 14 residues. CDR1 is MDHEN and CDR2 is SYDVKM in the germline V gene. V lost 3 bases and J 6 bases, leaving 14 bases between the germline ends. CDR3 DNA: TGTGCCAGCAGTTTTACGATTCGATATTCTGAAGCTTTCTTT. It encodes CASSFTIRYSEAFF.

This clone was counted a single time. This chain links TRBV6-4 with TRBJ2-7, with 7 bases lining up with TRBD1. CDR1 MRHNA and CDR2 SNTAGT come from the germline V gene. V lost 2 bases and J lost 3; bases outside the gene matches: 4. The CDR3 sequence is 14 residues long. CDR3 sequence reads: CASSDKTGYYEQYF. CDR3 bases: TGTGCCAGCAGTGACAAGACAGGGTACTACGAGCAGTACTTC.

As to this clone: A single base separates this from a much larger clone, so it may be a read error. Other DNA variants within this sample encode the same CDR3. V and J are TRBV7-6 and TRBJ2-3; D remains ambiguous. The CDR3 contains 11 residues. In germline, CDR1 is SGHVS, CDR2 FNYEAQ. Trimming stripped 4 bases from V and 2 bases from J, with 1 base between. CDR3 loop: CASSSTDTQYF. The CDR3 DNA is TGTGCCAGCAGCTCCACAGATACGCAGTATTTT.

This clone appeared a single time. CDR3 residues: CASSRDLNEQFF. The CDR3 coding sequence is TGTGCCAGCAGCCGGGACTTGAATGAGCAGTTCTTC. This chain links TRBV7-9 with TRBJ2-1, with TRBD2 as a possible D gene (6 bases). V gave up 5 bases and J gave up 7 bases, with 9 bases separating them. CDR1 and CDR2 from the germline V gene are SEHNR and FQNEAQ (reference sequence). The CDR3 extends over 12 amino acids.

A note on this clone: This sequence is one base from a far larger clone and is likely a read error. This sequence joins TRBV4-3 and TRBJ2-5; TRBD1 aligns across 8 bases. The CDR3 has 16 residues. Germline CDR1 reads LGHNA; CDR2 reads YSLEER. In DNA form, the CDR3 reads TGCGCCAGCAGCCAAGAAGCCGGGACAGGCGGTGAGACCCGGTACTTC. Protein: CASSQEAGTGGETRYF.

Here the CDR3 DNA reads TGCGCCAGCAGCCAAGATGGGGGGACCGGGGAGCTGTTTTTT. As protein: CASSQDGGTGELFF. The chain couples TRBV4-3 to TRBJ2-2, with D perhaps TRBD2 (6 bases). V was trimmed by 0 bases and J by 5 bases, leaving 7 bases between them. CDR1 LGHNA and CDR2 YSLEER come from the germline V gene. This CDR3 comprises 14 residues.

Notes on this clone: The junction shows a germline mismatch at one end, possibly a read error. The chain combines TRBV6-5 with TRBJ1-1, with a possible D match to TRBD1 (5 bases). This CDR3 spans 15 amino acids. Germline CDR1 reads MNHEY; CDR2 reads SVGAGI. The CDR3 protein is CASSLRIRENAEAFF. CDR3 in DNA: TGTGCCAGCAGCCTAAGGATCAGGGAGAACGCTGAAGCTTTCTTT.